The 2 T cell receptor beta chains below all came from one sample that was sequenced in a study of a mutant IDH1 vaccine in newly diagnosed glioma. The time point is: week 5, during vaccination. Doses consisted of 300 ug of mutant IDH1 20-mer peptide each, paired with topical imiquimod. What these receptors recognize is not known. Libraries were prepared by immunoSEQ multiplex PCR; TCRdb keeps only in-frame clonotypes and omits some of them. The sample contains about 50,000 clones, around 80% of which appear only once. Sequencing was performed on PBMCs, taken from a glioma patient whose treatment included an IDH1 peptide vaccine. The receptor set was obtained from a woman between 50 and 59 years old with glioma.

The chain recombines TRBV5-5 with TRBJ2-6, with D unclear. CDR1 and CDR2 (germline): SGHKS, YYEKEE (reference sequence). This CDR3 comprises 14 residues. Trimming pared 4 bases from V and 0 bases from J, leaving 5 bases between. In DNA form, the CDR3 reads TGTGCCAGCAGCCCTGACTCTGGGGCCAACGTCCTGACTTTC. Residues: CASSPDSGANVLTF. The entire variable domain, with the rest obtained from reference TRBV5-5 and TRBJ2-6, is as follows: DAGVTQSPTHLIKTRGQQVTLRCSPISGHKSVSWYQQVLGQGPQFIFQYYEKEERGRGNFPDRFSARQFPNYSSELNVNALLLGDSALYLCASSPDSGANVLTFGAGSRLTVL.

The chain is built from TRBV6-1 and TRBJ1-2, with D hard to call. From germline, CDR1 is MNHNS and CDR2 SASEGT. Trimming removed 4 bases from V and 14 bases from J, with 14 bases in between. This CDR3 has 11 amino acids. The CDR3 bases are TGTGCCAGCAGTGGAGCGGACGCCCCTACCTTC. Amino acids: CASSGADAPTF.